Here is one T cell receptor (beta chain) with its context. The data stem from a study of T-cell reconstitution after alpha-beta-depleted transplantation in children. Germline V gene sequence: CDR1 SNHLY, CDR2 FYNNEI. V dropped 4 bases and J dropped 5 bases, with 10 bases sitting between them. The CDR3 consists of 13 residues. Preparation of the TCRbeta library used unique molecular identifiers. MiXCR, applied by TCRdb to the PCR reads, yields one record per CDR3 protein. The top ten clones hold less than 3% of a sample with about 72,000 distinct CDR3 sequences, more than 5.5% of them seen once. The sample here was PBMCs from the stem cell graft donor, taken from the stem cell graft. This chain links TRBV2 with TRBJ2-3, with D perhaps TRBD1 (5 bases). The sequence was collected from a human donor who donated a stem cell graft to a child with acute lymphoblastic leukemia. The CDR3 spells CASSAMDIDTQYF. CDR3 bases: TGTGCCAGCAGTGCGATGGACATAGATACGCAGTATTTT.